This T cell receptor (beta chain) was documented in a study of persistence of HIV-infected CD4 T cells. Regarding the study as a whole: TCR analyses could not target the rare provirus-carrying CMV-responding cells.

This clone was observed a handful of times. Its target is not known. The CDR3 is made up of 14 amino acids. Germline values: CDR1 SGDLS, CDR2 YYNGEE. V dropped 6 bases and J dropped 7 bases, with 16 bases sitting between them. This was the immunoSEQ version 4 assay in survey mode. Clones were sequenced by immunoSEQ multiplex PCR, and TCRdb holds only the in-frame ones, with some missing. The sample contains about 36,000 clones, approximately 78% of which appear only once. Overlapping HIV-1 Gag 15-mer peptides at approximately 0.96 ug per peptide per mL were used. CD40L-negative CD69-negative CD45RO-high memory CD4+ T cells were sorted as populations depleted of antigen-responding cells. Anti-CD28/CD49d costimulation, CD40-blocking antibody and enfuvirtide were given to CD8-depleted PBMCs for less than 20 hours.

The V and J genes are TRBV9 and TRBJ2-2; D is perhaps TRBD2 (6 bases). The sequencing here drew on cultured CD4+ T cells from PBMCs, taken from a patient who received antiretroviral therapy. The receptor was derived from an adult with HIV. The donor label of this sample is uncertain. In nucleotides, the CDR3 is TGTGCCAGCACCCTTGCGGGGCTCGGCGGGGAGCTGTTTTTT. It is translated as CASTLAGLGGELFF.